This is a list of T cell receptor beta chains from one sample in a study of shared clonotypes between healthy human individuals. Data came from immunoSEQ multiplex PCR; TCRdb stores just in-frame clones and leaves some out. The data contain 490,000 or so clones, less than 80% of them singletons. The sequenced sample was PBMCs. The receptors derive from a woman between 35 and 50 years old in good health. Some clones in this sample may be carry-over from other donors' samples. The CDR3 runs from the conserved cysteine through the conserved F or W. Each record gives: D gene, clone size, CDR3 length, J gene, V gene, CDR3 DNA, CDR3 protein. The D gene is left open where the match is weak. Expanded clones are given a class, and other clones once, few, many or no size at all.

d_call: TRBD1; clone_size: -; cdr3_length: 14; j_call: TRBJ2-7; v_call: TRBV19; cdr3_nt: TGTGCCAGTAGCCCAAGGACAGGGACCTACGAGCAGTACTTC; cdr3_aa: CASSPRTGTYEQYF
d_call: TRBD1; clone_size: -; cdr3_length: 14; j_call: TRBJ2-2; v_call: TRBV9; cdr3_nt: TGTGCCAGCAGCGTAGTAGGGGGCTTCGGGGAGCTGTTTTTT; cdr3_aa: CASSVVGGFGELFF
d_call: -; clone_size: -; cdr3_length: 14; j_call: TRBJ2-5; v_call: TRBV5-1; cdr3_nt: TGCGCCAGCAGCTTTGAGAGCTGGGAAGAGACCCAGTACTTC; cdr3_aa: CASSFESWEETQYF
d_call: TRBD1; clone_size: -; cdr3_length: 13; j_call: TRBJ2-1; v_call: TRBV30; cdr3_nt: TGTGCCTGGAATGGACAGGTCTACAATGAGCAGTTCTTC; cdr3_aa: CAWNGQVYNEQFF
d_call: TRBD1; clone_size: many; cdr3_length: 16; j_call: TRBJ1-6; v_call: TRBV10-1; cdr3_nt: TGCGCCCCTAGGGGGACAGGAAGCTCCTATAATTCACCCCTCCACTTT; cdr3_aa: CAPRGTGSSYNSPLHF
d_call: -; clone_size: -; cdr3_length: 12; j_call: TRBJ2-1; v_call: TRBV19; cdr3_nt: TGTGCCAGTAGTATAGCGGGGTTTGAGCAGTTCTTC; cdr3_aa: CASSIAGFEQFF
d_call: -; clone_size: -; cdr3_length: 11; j_call: TRBJ2-3; v_call: TRBV25-1; cdr3_nt: TGTGCCAGCAGCCGGACAGATACGCAGTATTTT; cdr3_aa: CASSRTDTQYF
d_call: -; clone_size: -; cdr3_length: 14; j_call: TRBJ1-2; v_call: TRBV7-6; cdr3_nt: TGTGCCAGCAGCAGCACCGGGACCGGTCATGGCTACACCTTC; cdr3_aa: CASSSTGTGHGYTF
d_call: -; clone_size: once; cdr3_length: 14; j_call: TRBJ1-2; v_call: TRBV28; cdr3_nt: TGTGCCAGCAGTACCGACGGACCACTGCGAGGCTACACCTTC; cdr3_aa: CASSTDGPLRGYTF
d_call: TRBD1; clone_size: -; cdr3_length: 16; j_call: TRBJ2-2; v_call: TRBV5-1; cdr3_nt: TGCGCCAGCAGCTTGGACAGGGGGCAGCTTGCCGGGGAGCTGTTTTTT; cdr3_aa: CASSLDRGQLAGELFF
d_call: TRBD2; clone_size: -; cdr3_length: 16; j_call: TRBJ2-1; v_call: TRBV7-7; cdr3_nt: TGTGCCAGCAGCTTAGTCGGTCCCAGCGGGAGGGGTGAGCAGTTCTTC; cdr3_aa: CASSLVGPSGRGEQFF
d_call: -; clone_size: -; cdr3_length: 17; j_call: TRBJ1-3; v_call: TRBV25-1; cdr3_nt: TGTGCCAGCAGTGAATATTGGGAGTTACCGTCTGGAAACACCATATATTTT; cdr3_aa: CASSEYWELPSGNTIYF
d_call: TRBD2; clone_size: -; cdr3_length: 15; j_call: TRBJ2-1; v_call: TRBV7-8; cdr3_nt: TGTGCCAGCAGCCCTAGCGGGAGGGCCAGGAATGAGCAGTTCTTC; cdr3_aa: CASSPSGRARNEQFF
d_call: -; clone_size: -; cdr3_length: 15; j_call: TRBJ1-5; v_call: TRBV19; cdr3_nt: TGTGCCAGTAAACCCACAGGGAATAGCAATCAGCCCCAGCATTTT; cdr3_aa: CASKPTGNSNQPQHF
d_call: -; clone_size: -; cdr3_length: 14; j_call: TRBJ1-1; v_call: TRBV21-1; cdr3_nt: TGTGCCAGCAGCAGACTGACAGAGAACACTGAAGCTTTCTTT; cdr3_aa: CASSRLTENTEAFF
d_call: -; clone_size: -; cdr3_length: 14; j_call: TRBJ2-2; v_call: TRBV19; cdr3_nt: TGTGCCAGTGGGGCCCTAAACGGTTTAGGGGAGCTGTTTTTT; cdr3_aa: CASGALNGLGELFF
d_call: -; clone_size: -; cdr3_length: 12; j_call: TRBJ2-5; v_call: TRBV10-3; cdr3_nt: TGTGCCATCAGCGGTGTTCAAGAGACCCAGTACTTC; cdr3_aa: CAISGVQETQYF
d_call: TRBD1; clone_size: -; cdr3_length: 16; j_call: TRBJ1-5; v_call: TRBV7-8; cdr3_nt: TGTGCCAGCAGCTTAGAAAGGACAGGGATCAATCAGCCCCAGCATTTT; cdr3_aa: CASSLERTGINQPQHF
d_call: TRBD1; clone_size: -; cdr3_length: 19; j_call: TRBJ1-5; v_call: TRBV6-1; cdr3_nt: TGTGCCAGCAGTGGCCGGGACAGGCAGCCTTTTTGGCTTAATCAGCCCCAGCATTTT; cdr3_aa: CASSGRDRQPFWLNQPQHF
d_call: -; clone_size: -; cdr3_length: 14; j_call: TRBJ2-2; v_call: TRBV2; cdr3_nt: TGTGCCGGCGCGATGCTGGCTGTATCCGGGGAGCTGTTTTTT; cdr3_aa: CAGAMLAVSGELFF
d_call: -; clone_size: -; cdr3_length: 15; j_call: TRBJ1-2; v_call: TRBV27; cdr3_nt: TGTGCCAGCAGCCTAGGGGGGGCGCCTGGCTATGGCTACACCTTC; cdr3_aa: CASSLGGAPGYGYTF
d_call: TRBD2; clone_size: -; cdr3_length: 16; j_call: TRBJ2-7; v_call: TRBV27; cdr3_nt: TGTGCCAGCAGTCCCTCCCGACTAGCAGAATTCTACGAGCAGTACTTC; cdr3_aa: CASSPSRLAEFYEQYF
d_call: -; clone_size: -; cdr3_length: 14; j_call: TRBJ1-5; v_call: TRBV5-1; cdr3_nt: TGCGCCAGCAGCTTAAGAGACCGCAATCAGCCCCAGCATTTT; cdr3_aa: CASSLRDRNQPQHF
d_call: TRBD1; clone_size: -; cdr3_length: 13; j_call: TRBJ2-5; v_call: TRBV29-1; cdr3_nt: TGCAGCGTGGCGGGACAGGGTGGAGAGACCCAGTACTTC; cdr3_aa: CSVAGQGGETQYF
d_call: -; clone_size: -; cdr3_length: 13; j_call: TRBJ1-1; v_call: TRBV5-4; cdr3_nt: TGTGCCAGCAGCCTGACACTAAACACTGAAGCTTTCTTT; cdr3_aa: CASSLTLNTEAFF
d_call: TRBD2; clone_size: -; cdr3_length: 14; j_call: TRBJ2-7; v_call: TRBV29-1; cdr3_nt: TGCAGCGTCGGCCCAGCGGGAGGGCCTGACGAGCAGTACTTC; cdr3_aa: CSVGPAGGPDEQYF
d_call: TRBD1; clone_size: -; cdr3_length: 15; j_call: TRBJ1-2; v_call: TRBV11-2; cdr3_nt: TGTGCCAGCAGCTACCCGGGACAGGGGAGGTTTGGCTACACCTTC; cdr3_aa: CASSYPGQGRFGYTF
d_call: TRBD2; clone_size: -; cdr3_length: 19; j_call: TRBJ2-3; v_call: TRBV4-2; cdr3_nt: TGTGCCAGCAGCCAAGAGGTGCTGGGTGTAGCGGGAGTTCCAGATACGCAGTATTTT; cdr3_aa: CASSQEVLGVAGVPDTQYF
d_call: -; clone_size: -; cdr3_length: 14; j_call: TRBJ1-5; v_call: TRBV2; cdr3_nt: TGTGCCAGCAGCCTCTCGGGGGGCAATCAGCCCCAGCATTTT; cdr3_aa: CASSLSGGNQPQHF
d_call: TRBD2; clone_size: -; cdr3_length: 15; j_call: TRBJ2-5; v_call: TRBV30; cdr3_nt: TGTGCCTGGAGATCCCCGGGGCTAGCGGGAGGGGCCCAGTACTTC; cdr3_aa: CAWRSPGLAGGAQYF
d_call: -; clone_size: -; cdr3_length: 14; j_call: TRBJ2-3; v_call: TRBV7-2; cdr3_nt: TGTGCCAGCAGCTTAGAGGCCCCCACAGATACGCAGTATTTT; cdr3_aa: CASSLEAPTDTQYF
d_call: TRBD1; clone_size: -; cdr3_length: 13; j_call: TRBJ1-2; v_call: TRBV2; cdr3_nt: TGTGCCAGTGCACAGGGCCGAGGGGGCGGCTACACCTTC; cdr3_aa: CASAQGRGGGYTF
d_call: TRBD1; clone_size: many; cdr3_length: 13; j_call: TRBJ1-3; v_call: TRBV7-9; cdr3_nt: TGTGCCTTCACAGGGGAGATCAGAAACACCATATATTTT; cdr3_aa: CAFTGEIRNTIYF
d_call: -; clone_size: -; cdr3_length: 11; j_call: TRBJ2-7; v_call: TRBV10-3; cdr3_nt: TGTGCCATCGGTACTAGTTGGGAGCAGTACTTC; cdr3_aa: CAIGTSWEQYF
d_call: -; clone_size: -; cdr3_length: 13; j_call: TRBJ2-7; v_call: TRBV13; cdr3_nt: TGTGCCAGCAGCTCCGCAGGGCGGGGAGAGCAGTACTTC; cdr3_aa: CASSSAGRGEQYF
d_call: TRBD1; clone_size: -; cdr3_length: 17; j_call: TRBJ2-7; v_call: TRBV10-3; cdr3_nt: TGTGCCATCAGTGAGTCCCTAGGACAGGGGCGCTCCTACGAGCAGTACTTC; cdr3_aa: CAISESLGQGRSYEQYF
d_call: TRBD2; clone_size: -; cdr3_length: 14; j_call: TRBJ2-1; v_call: TRBV29-1; cdr3_nt: TGCAGCGTTGTTAGGGGCGCGGGAGCGAATGAGCAGTTCTTC; cdr3_aa: CSVVRGAGANEQFF
d_call: -; clone_size: -; cdr3_length: 15; j_call: TRBJ1-2; v_call: TRBV5-5; cdr3_nt: TGTGCCAGCAGCTTGGCCGGTACTAGTGCCTATGGCTACACCTTC; cdr3_aa: CASSLAGTSAYGYTF
d_call: TRBD2; clone_size: few; cdr3_length: 14; j_call: TRBJ2-1; v_call: TRBV29-1; cdr3_nt: TGCAGCCTGAGGCCTAGCGGGAGGTTGGATGAGCAGTTCTTC; cdr3_aa: CSLRPSGRLDEQFF
d_call: -; clone_size: -; cdr3_length: 11; j_call: TRBJ2-5; v_call: TRBV18; cdr3_nt: TGTGCCAGCTCACCCCTAGAGACCCAGTACTTC; cdr3_aa: CASSPLETQYF
d_call: -; clone_size: once; cdr3_length: 14; j_call: TRBJ1-1; v_call: TRBV18; cdr3_nt: TGTGCCAGCTCACCCGGACAGCCGAACACTGAAGCTTTCTTT; cdr3_aa: CASSPGQPNTEAFF
d_call: TRBD2; clone_size: once; cdr3_length: 15; j_call: TRBJ2-3; v_call: TRBV6-4; cdr3_nt: TGTGCCAGCAGTGAGGAGGCGGGAGGCGCAGATACGCAGTATTTT; cdr3_aa: CASSEEAGGADTQYF
d_call: TRBD1; clone_size: few; cdr3_length: 14; j_call: TRBJ2-2; v_call: TRBV30; cdr3_nt: TGTGCCTGGAACCGGGACAGCAACACCGGGGAGCTGTTTTTT; cdr3_aa: CAWNRDSNTGELFF
d_call: -; clone_size: -; cdr3_length: 12; j_call: TRBJ2-7; v_call: TRBV27; cdr3_nt: TGTGCCAGCAGTTTTTGGGGGCGCGAGCAGTACTTC; cdr3_aa: CASSFWGREQYF
d_call: TRBD1; clone_size: -; cdr3_length: 17; j_call: TRBJ2-5; v_call: TRBV6-9; cdr3_nt: TGTGCCAGCGCTCGACCTCGGGACAGTAAGAGCCAAGAGACCCAGTACTTC; cdr3_aa: CASARPRDSKSQETQYF
d_call: -; clone_size: -; cdr3_length: 16; j_call: TRBJ2-3; v_call: TRBV9; cdr3_nt: TGTGCCAGCAGCCCCTATGGGGGAGGTAACACAGATACGCAGTATTTT; cdr3_aa: CASSPYGGGNTDTQYF
d_call: TRBD1; clone_size: -; cdr3_length: 15; j_call: TRBJ2-5; v_call: TRBV9; cdr3_nt: TGTGCCAGCAGCCCCGCCGGACAGGGCCAAGAGACCCAGTACTTC; cdr3_aa: CASSPAGQGQETQYF
d_call: -; clone_size: -; cdr3_length: 13; j_call: TRBJ2-5; v_call: TRBV30; cdr3_nt: TGTGCCTGGAGACTAAAGGGTGGGGAGACCCAGTACTTC; cdr3_aa: CAWRLKGGETQYF
d_call: -; clone_size: -; cdr3_length: 12; j_call: TRBJ1-5; v_call: TRBV7-9; cdr3_nt: TGTGCCAGCAGCTTAGAGGTTCAGCCCCAGCATTTT; cdr3_aa: CASSLEVQPQHF
d_call: -; clone_size: -; cdr3_length: 14; j_call: TRBJ2-7; v_call: TRBV10-1; cdr3_nt: TGCGCCAGCAGTGAGGGGTTTGGGTTCAACGAGCAGTACTTC; cdr3_aa: CASSEGFGFNEQYF
d_call: -; clone_size: -; cdr3_length: 14; j_call: TRBJ1-1; v_call: TRBV11-1; cdr3_nt: TGTGCCAGCAGCTTCAAGGGGCAGAGCTTAGAAGCTTTCTTT; cdr3_aa: CASSFKGQSLEAFF
d_call: -; clone_size: -; cdr3_length: 15; j_call: TRBJ2-7; v_call: TRBV7-8; cdr3_nt: TGTGCCAGCAGGCAAAAGGGGGGGTTTGTCTACGAGCAGTACTTC; cdr3_aa: CASRQKGGFVYEQYF
d_call: TRBD2; clone_size: -; cdr3_length: 15; j_call: TRBJ2-3; v_call: TRBV11-2; cdr3_nt: TGTGCCAGCAGGGAGAGGGGAGGGGCCGGTGATACGCAGTATTTT; cdr3_aa: CASRERGGAGDTQYF
d_call: TRBD2; clone_size: -; cdr3_length: 16; j_call: TRBJ2-7; v_call: TRBV6-1; cdr3_nt: TGTGCCAGCAGTGCCCGGACTAGCGGGAGTGCGTACGAGCAGTACTTC; cdr3_aa: CASSARTSGSAYEQYF
d_call: TRBD2; clone_size: -; cdr3_length: 17; j_call: TRBJ2-1; v_call: TRBV7-6; cdr3_nt: TGTGCCAGCAGCTTAGTTGGGACTAGCGATCCCTACAATGAGCAGTTCTTC; cdr3_aa: CASSLVGTSDPYNEQFF
d_call: -; clone_size: -; cdr3_length: 15; j_call: TRBJ2-7; v_call: TRBV9; cdr3_nt: TGTGCCAGCAGCGTAGAATCGACTAGCTCCTACGAGCAGTACTTC; cdr3_aa: CASSVESTSSYEQYF
d_call: -; clone_size: -; cdr3_length: 13; j_call: TRBJ2-7; v_call: TRBV7-9; cdr3_nt: TGTGCCAGCGGAGGCACTCCACCTCTAGAGCAGTACTTC; cdr3_aa: CASGGTPPLEQYF
d_call: -; clone_size: -; cdr3_length: 16; j_call: TRBJ2-3; v_call: TRBV21-1; cdr3_nt: TGTGCCAGCAGCAAAGAGGGAGACAGGGGTGAAGATACGCAGTATTTT; cdr3_aa: CASSKEGDRGEDTQYF